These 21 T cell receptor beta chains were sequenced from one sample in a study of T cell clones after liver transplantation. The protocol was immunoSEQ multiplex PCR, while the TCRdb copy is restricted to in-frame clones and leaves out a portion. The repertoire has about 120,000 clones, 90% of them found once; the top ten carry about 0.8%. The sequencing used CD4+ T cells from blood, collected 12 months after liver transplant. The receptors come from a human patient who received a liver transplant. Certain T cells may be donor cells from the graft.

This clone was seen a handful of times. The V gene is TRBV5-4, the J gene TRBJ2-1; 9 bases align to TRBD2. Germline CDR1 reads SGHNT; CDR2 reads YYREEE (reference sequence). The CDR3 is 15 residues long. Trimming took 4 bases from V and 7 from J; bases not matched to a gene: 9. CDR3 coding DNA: TGTGCCAGCAGCATACTAGCGGGTTCTTTAAATGAGCAGTTCTTC. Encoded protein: CASSILAGSLNEQFF.

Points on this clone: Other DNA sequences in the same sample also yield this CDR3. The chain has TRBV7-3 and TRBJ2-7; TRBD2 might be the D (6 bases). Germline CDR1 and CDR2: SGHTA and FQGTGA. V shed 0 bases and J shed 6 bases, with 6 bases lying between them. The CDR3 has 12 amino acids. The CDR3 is CASSLTGGEQYF. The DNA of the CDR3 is TGTGCCAGCAGCTTAACGGGAGGCGAGCAGTACTTC.

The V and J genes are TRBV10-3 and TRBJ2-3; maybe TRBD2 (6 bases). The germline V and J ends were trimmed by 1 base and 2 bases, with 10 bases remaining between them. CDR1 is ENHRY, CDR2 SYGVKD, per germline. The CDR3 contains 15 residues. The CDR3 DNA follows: TGTGCCATCAGTGAGTATAGCGGAACCACAGATACGCAGTATTTT. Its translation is CAISEYSGTTDTQYF.

The CDR3 region is CASSKSTGGETQYF. CDR3 nucleotides: TGTGCCAGCAGCAAGTCGACAGGGGGAGAGACCCAGTACTTC. The chain links TRBV21-1 to TRBJ2-5; the table's D call of TRBD1 was not tested on the DNA. TRBV21-1 is given as a pseudogene. This CDR3 region has 14 residues.

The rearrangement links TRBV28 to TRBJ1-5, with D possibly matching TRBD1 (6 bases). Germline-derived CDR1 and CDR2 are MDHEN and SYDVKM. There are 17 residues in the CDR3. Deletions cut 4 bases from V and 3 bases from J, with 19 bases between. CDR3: CASSSRYGGSFNQPQHF. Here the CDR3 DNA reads TGTGCCAGCAGTTCTCGGTATGGGGGCTCCTTCAATCAGCCCCAGCATTTT.

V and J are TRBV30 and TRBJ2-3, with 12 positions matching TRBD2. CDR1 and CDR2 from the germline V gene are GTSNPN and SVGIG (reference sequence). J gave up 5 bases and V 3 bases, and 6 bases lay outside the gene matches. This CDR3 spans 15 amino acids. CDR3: CAWRASGRGEDTQYF. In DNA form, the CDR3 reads TGTGCCTGGAGAGCTAGCGGGAGGGGTGAAGATACGCAGTATTTT.

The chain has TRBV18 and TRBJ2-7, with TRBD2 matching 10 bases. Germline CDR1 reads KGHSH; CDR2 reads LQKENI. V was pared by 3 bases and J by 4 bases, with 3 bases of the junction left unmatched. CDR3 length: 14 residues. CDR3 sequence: CASSPTSGSYEQYF. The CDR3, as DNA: TGTGCCAGCTCACCGACTAGCGGGTCGTACGAGCAGTACTTC.

CDR3 bases: TGCAGCGTGGGACTAGACACAGATACGCAGTATTTT. Translated, it gives CSVGLDTDTQYF. The chain uses TRBV29-1 and TRBJ2-3, with TRBD2 matching 8 bases. The V gene's germline CDR1 is SQVTM and CDR2 ANQGSEA. The CDR3 extends over 12 amino acids. V shed 6 bases, J shed 2 bases, and the junction held 1 base outside the gene matches.

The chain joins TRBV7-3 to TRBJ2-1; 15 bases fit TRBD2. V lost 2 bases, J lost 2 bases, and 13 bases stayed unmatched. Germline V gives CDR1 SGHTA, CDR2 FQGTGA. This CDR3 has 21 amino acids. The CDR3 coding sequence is TGTGCCAGCAGCTTACGCCCTAGGACTAGCGGGAGGGCCAATCCCTACAATGAGCAGTTCTTC. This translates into CASSLRPRTSGRANPYNEQFF.

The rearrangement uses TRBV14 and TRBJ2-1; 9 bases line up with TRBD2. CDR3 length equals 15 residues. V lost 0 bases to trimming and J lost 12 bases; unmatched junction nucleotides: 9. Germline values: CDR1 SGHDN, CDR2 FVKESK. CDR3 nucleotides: TGTGCCAGCAGCCAAGATGTAGCGGGAGTATTTGGGCAGTTCTTC. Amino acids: CASSQDVAGVFGQFF.

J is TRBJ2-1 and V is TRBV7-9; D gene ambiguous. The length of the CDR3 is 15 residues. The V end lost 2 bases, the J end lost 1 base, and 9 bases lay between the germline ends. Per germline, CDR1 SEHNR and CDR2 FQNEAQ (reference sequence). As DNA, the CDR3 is TGTGCCAGCAGCTTACTATCCTCTTCCTACAATGAGCAGTTCTTC. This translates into CASSLLSSSYNEQFF.

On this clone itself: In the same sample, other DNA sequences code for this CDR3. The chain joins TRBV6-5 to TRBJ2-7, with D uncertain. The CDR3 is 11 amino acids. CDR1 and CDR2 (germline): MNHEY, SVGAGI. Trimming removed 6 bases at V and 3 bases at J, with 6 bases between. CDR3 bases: TGTGCCAGCAGCCGCGGCTACGAGCAGTACTTC. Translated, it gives CASSRGYEQYF.

CDR3 loop: CASSTRTGGDQPQHF. The CDR3 nucleotides read TGTGCCAGCAGCACCCGGACAGGGGGAGATCAGCCCCAGCATTTT. The rearrangement links TRBV7-8 to TRBJ1-5, with TRBD1 matching over 10 bases. The CDR3 extends over 15 amino acids. The germline V gene encodes CDR1 SGHVS and CDR2 FQNEAQ. V shed 5 bases, J shed 5 bases, and the junction held 6 bases outside the gene matches.

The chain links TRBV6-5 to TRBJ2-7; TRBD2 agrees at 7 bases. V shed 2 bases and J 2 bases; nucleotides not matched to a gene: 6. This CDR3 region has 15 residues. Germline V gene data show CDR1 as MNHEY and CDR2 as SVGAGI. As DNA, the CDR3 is TGTGCCAGCAGTTACCGGTCTAGCGGTACCTACGAGCAGTACTTC. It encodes CASSYRSSGTYEQYF.

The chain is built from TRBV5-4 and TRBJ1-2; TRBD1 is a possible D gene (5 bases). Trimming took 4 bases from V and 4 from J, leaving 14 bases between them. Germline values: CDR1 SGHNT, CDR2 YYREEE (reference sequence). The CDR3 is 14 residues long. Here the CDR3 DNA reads TGTGCCAGCAGCCCCGAGGGGCAGGGCTATGGCTACACCTTC. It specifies CASSPEGQGYGYTF.

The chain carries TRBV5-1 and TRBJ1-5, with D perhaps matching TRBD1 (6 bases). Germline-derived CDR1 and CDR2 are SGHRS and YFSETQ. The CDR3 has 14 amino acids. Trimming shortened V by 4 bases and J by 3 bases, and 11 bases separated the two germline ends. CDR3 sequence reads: CASSPTGINQPQHF. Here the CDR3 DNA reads TGCGCCAGCAGCCCGACAGGAATCAATCAGCCCCAGCATTTT.

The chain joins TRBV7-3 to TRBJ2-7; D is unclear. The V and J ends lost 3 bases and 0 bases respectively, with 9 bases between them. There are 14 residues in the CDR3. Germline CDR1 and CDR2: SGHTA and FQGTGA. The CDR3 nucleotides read TGTGCCAGCAGCTTGACTTACAACTCCTACGAGCAGTACTTC. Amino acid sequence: CASSLTYNSYEQYF.

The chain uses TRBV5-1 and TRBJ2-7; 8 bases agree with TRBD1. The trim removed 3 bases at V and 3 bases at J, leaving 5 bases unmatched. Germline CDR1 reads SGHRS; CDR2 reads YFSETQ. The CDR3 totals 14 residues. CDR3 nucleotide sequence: TGCGCCAGCAGCTACGGACAGGGAGGCTACGAGCAGTACTTC. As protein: CASSYGQGGYEQYF.

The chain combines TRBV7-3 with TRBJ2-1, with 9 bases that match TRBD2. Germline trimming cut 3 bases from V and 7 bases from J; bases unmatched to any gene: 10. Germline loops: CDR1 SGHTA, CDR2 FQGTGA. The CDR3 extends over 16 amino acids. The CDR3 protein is CASSLSGTSSGNEQFF. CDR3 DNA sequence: TGTGCCAGCAGCTTGTCCGGGACTAGCTCTGGGAATGAGCAGTTCTTC.

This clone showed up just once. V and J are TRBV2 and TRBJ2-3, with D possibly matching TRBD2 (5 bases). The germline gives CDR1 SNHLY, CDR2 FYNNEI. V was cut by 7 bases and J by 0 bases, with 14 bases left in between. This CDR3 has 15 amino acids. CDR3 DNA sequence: TGTGCCAGCACCCGCGGGTCTAGCAGCACAGATACGCAGTATTTT. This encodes CASTRGSSSTDTQYF.

CDR3 nucleotides: TGTGCCAGCAGCCTCCGGACTAGCGGCACAGATACGCAGTATTTT. Amino acids: CASSLRTSGTDTQYF. V and J are TRBV7-2 and TRBJ2-3, with 9 bases that match TRBD2. The V gene end was trimmed by 5 bases and the J gene end by 1 base; junction bases not matched to a gene: 4. The CDR3 sequence is 15 residues long. The germline V gene has CDR1 SGHTA and CDR2 FQGNSA.